The source of this TCR beta chain is a study of shared clonotypes between healthy human individuals. Each unsorted PBMC replicate got 300 ng genomic DNA, tens of thousands of genomes. PBMC DNA, left unsorted, was sequenced on ten immunoSEQ deep assay plates. Produced via immunoSEQ multiplex PCR; TCRdb's table is partial and in-frame only. The table lists 550,000 to 600,000 clones, roughly four fifths of them singletons, with around 12% in the top ten. The germline CDR1 and CDR2 sequences are SGHNT and YENEEA. The CDR3 is made up of 16 amino acids. J was trimmed by 9 bases and V by 3 bases; bases with no gene match: 9. Participating donors were healthy, HIV-negative adults free of recent acute infections or vaccinations.

The V call is TRBV11-3, the J call TRBJ2-4; 12 bases are a match to TRBD1. The source of this sequence is a woman between 35 and 50 years old in good health. Some clones in this sample may be carry-over from other donors' samples. The sequencing sample was made of PBMCs. The CDR3 nucleotides read TGTGCCAGCAGCTTTAGGGACAGGGGGCGAGTTGGCATTCAGTACTTC. This translates into CASSFRDRGRVGIQYF.